This paragraph covers one TCR beta chain sequence. What it recognizes is unknown. The data derive from a study of beta chain features in type 1 diabetes. Study outcomes and limitations: Moderate but significant shortening of TCRB CDR3s was recorded in all four CD4+ subsets from Type 1 diabetes patients.

Trimming removed 0 bases from V and 7 bases from J, with 10 bases in between. CDR3 length equals 14 residues. From germline, CDR1 is SGDLS and CDR2 YYNGEE. What was sequenced were expressed TCRB transcripts, since all of the isolated RNA had been reverse transcribed. The method was immunoSEQ multiplex PCR; TCRdb's version includes in-frame clones alone and lacks a portion of them. The sample carries some 250,000 clones, around 9.9% recorded once. This chain links TRBV9 with TRBJ2-2, with D perhaps matching TRBD1 (5 bases). Specimen: naive CD4+ T cells from blood. The source of this sequence is a man aged 25-40 years with type 1 diabetes. CDR3 sequence: CASSVGSRDGELFF. The CDR3 DNA is TGTGCCAGCAGCGTAGGGTCCAGGGACGGGGAGCTGTTTTTT.